Below are 8 T cell receptor beta chains sequenced from a single sample in a study of CD8 T cells in Susac syndrome. About 0.45 to 1 ug RNA was reverse transcribed with random hexamers. Each CDR3 protein is one row after TCRdb ran MiXCR on the immunoSEQ multiplex PCR reads. The table records about 140,000 distinct CDR3 sequences, approximately 95% of them present only once. Sequencing was performed on CD4+ T cells from PBMCs. These TCRs come from a human donor in good health.

This chain connects TRBV3-1 to TRBJ1-3; the D is unclear. The CDR3 sequence is 14 residues long. Germline lookup yields CDR1 LGHDT and CDR2 YNNKEL (reference sequence). V lost 2 bases, J lost 1 base, and 6 bases lay in between. CDR3 nucleotides: TGTGCCAGCAGCCAAAGGAGTTCTGGAAACACCATATATTTT. Amino acid sequence: CASSQRSSGNTIYF.

The V gene is TRBV3-1, the J gene TRBJ1-1; tentative D call: TRBD1 (6 bases). The germline V and J ends were trimmed by 2 bases and 5 bases, with 12 bases remaining between them. This CDR3 contains 14 residues. Germline V gene lookup returns CDR1 LGHDT and CDR2 YNNKEL (reference sequence). The CDR3 DNA follows: TGTGCCAGCAGCCAATTACAGGGTGGGACTGAAGCTTTCTTT. Residues: CASSQLQGGTEAFF.

The J gene is TRBJ2-5, the V gene TRBV19; tentative D call: TRBD1 (5 bases). Germline CDR1 LNHDA, CDR2 SQIVND (reference sequence). The CDR3 contains 16 residues. V lost 4 bases to trimming and J lost 2 bases, with 17 bases between them. CDR3 residues: CASSTTSDKEQETQYF. CDR3 in DNA: TGTGCCAGTAGTACCACTTCGGACAAGGAACAAGAGACCCAGTACTTC.

This chain connects TRBV7-3 to TRBJ2-1, with D hard to call. Trimming pared 2 bases from V and 7 bases from J, leaving 15 bases between. The germline V gene encodes CDR1 SGHTA and CDR2 FQGTGA. This CDR3 has 15 residues. CDR3 sequence reads: CASSLDGLELNEQFF. CDR3 nucleotide sequence: TGTGCCAGCAGCTTAGATGGGCTAGAATTAAATGAGCAGTTCTTC.

V usage is TRBV30 and J usage is TRBJ2-7; D may be TRBD2 (5 bases). Germline values: CDR1 GTSNPN, CDR2 SVGIG (reference sequence). This CDR3 region has 13 residues. V lost 7 bases to trimming and J lost 3 bases, with 16 bases between them. The CDR3, as DNA: TGTGCCTACCTAGAGGGTGGCCTCTACGAGCAGTACTTC. Amino acid sequence: CAYLEGGLYEQYF.

The chain combines TRBV20-1 with TRBJ2-7; tentatively, D is TRBD2 (6 bases). The germline gives CDR1 DFQATT, CDR2 SNEGSKA (reference sequence). The CDR3 has 14 amino acids. V was clipped by 1 base and J by 0 bases, with 10 bases between them. CDR3 amino acids: CSARGDLISYEQYF. CDR3 coding DNA: TGCAGTGCTAGAGGGGACTTGATCTCCTACGAGCAGTACTTC.

J is TRBJ1-2 and V is TRBV29-1; 7 nucleotides match TRBD1. The CDR3 runs 12 residues. Germline loops: CDR1 SQVTM, CDR2 ANQGSEA. Trimming removed 7 bases from V and 7 bases from J; junction bases left unmatched: 9. The CDR3 sequence is CSAGPHRGGYTF. CDR3 bases: TGCAGCGCTGGGCCCCACAGGGGTGGCTACACCTTC.

The J gene is TRBJ2-1, the V gene TRBV7-3; 11 bases are a match to TRBD2. CDR1 and CDR2 from the germline V gene are SGHTA and FQGTGA. V lost 2 bases to trimming and J lost 10 bases; unmatched junction nucleotides: 7. The CDR3 loop spans 15 amino acids. CDR3 bases: TGTGCCAGCAGCTTATCTGGACTAGCGGGTGAGGAGCAGTTCTTC. Translated: CASSLSGLAGEEQFF.